This T cell receptor beta chain was captured in a study of CD8+ T cells in alopecia areata. As for the study in general: Affected scalp percentage gauged treated patients' severity.

Regarding treatment: oral pan-JAK inhibitor, 5-10 mg twice daily. Sequencing used cDNA as its template, made by extracting RNA and reverse transcribing it. This table comes from immunoSEQ multiplex PCR, and its TCRdb copy is limited to in-frame clones, with some not included. The sample consists of roughly 200,000 clones, around two fifths of them appearing once. The CDR3 is made up of 10 amino acids. V was pared by 0 bases and J by 7 bases, with 0 bases between. Germline-derived CDR1 and CDR2 are MNHEY and SMNVEV (reference sequence). The sequencing here drew on CD4+ T cells sorted from blood, taken between weeks 30 and 35, from a patient treated with tofacitinib. This receptor was obtained from a human donor with alopecia areata. This chain connects TRBV27 to TRBJ1-1; D ambiguous. CDR3 nucleotide sequence: TGTGCCAGCAGTTTATCTGAAGCTTTCTTT. Protein product: CASSLSEAFF.